Below, 21 T cell receptor beta chains from the same sample are listed, as sequenced in a study of blood T cells in healthy people across ages. Then a second PCR, running roughly 7 to 11 cycles, was carried out with a sample-barcoded 5' primer and a J-beta primer mix. TCRdb re-analysed the 5' RACE reads in MiXCR, keeping a single row per CDR3 protein. The data show some 1.1 million distinct CDR3 sequences, with 35% to 45% seen just once and over 10% held by the top ten. The sample taken for sequencing was blood. These receptors were obtained from a man aged 18 to 30 in good health.

The table lists this clonotype with a count of one. The chain links TRBV4-3 to TRBJ2-7, with D unclear. The germline V gene encodes CDR1 LGHNA and CDR2 YSLEER. The V gene lost 0 bases and the J gene lost 4 bases, with 13 bases spanning the gap. CDR3 length: 15 amino acids. In DNA, the CDR3 is TGCGCCAGCAGCCAAGAAAGGAATTACAGATACGAGCAGTACTTC. This translates into CASSQERNYRYEQYF.

Only a few counts were recorded for this clonotype. The chain recombines TRBV10-3 with TRBJ1-1; TRBD1 matches at 9 bases. The germline V gene has CDR1 ENHRY and CDR2 SYGVKD. This CDR3 is built from 14 residues. V gave up 6 bases and J gave up 1 base; unmatched junction bases: 3. CDR3 region: CAIREGQGNTEAFF. The CDR3 nucleotides read TGTGCCATCAGGGAGGGACAGGGGAACACTGAAGCTTTCTTT.

This sequence joins TRBV4-1 and TRBJ1-4, with TRBD1 matching 8 bases. The length of the CDR3 is 15 residues. Germline assignment: CDR1 MGHRA and CDR2 YSYEKL. The V segment lost 3 bases and the J segment 5 bases; nucleotides outside the gene matches: 5. The CDR3 protein is CASSQPTGENEKLFF. The CDR3 region has the DNA TGCGCCAGCAGCCAGCCGACAGGGGAGAATGAAAAACTGTTTTTT.

This clonotype occurred a few times. This chain links TRBV7-3 with TRBJ1-1; TRBD1 might be the D (5 bases). Germline V gene lookup returns CDR1 SGHTA and CDR2 FQGTGA. The CDR3 is 15 residues long. The V gene lost 2 bases and the J gene lost 0 bases, with 10 bases spanning the gap. CDR3 sequence (DNA): TGTGCCAGCAGCTTATGGGCAGGGTTGAACACTGAAGCTTTCTTT. Translated: CASSLWAGLNTEAFF.

In this sample, this clonotype turned up a few times. J is TRBJ2-3 and V is TRBV7-9, with D unresolved. Trimming pared 11 bases from V and 0 bases from J, leaving 12 bases between. Germline CDR1 SEHNR, CDR2 FQNEAQ (reference sequence). This CDR3 contains 13 residues. CDR3 DNA: TGTGCCGGCACGAAAGGGAGCACAGATACGCAGTATTTT. This codes for CAGTKGSTDTQYF.

The chain recombines TRBV20-1 with TRBJ1-1; D might be TRBD1 (5 bases). CDR1 and CDR2 (germline): DFQATT, SNEGSKA (reference sequence). The CDR3 extends over 14 amino acids. V was cut by 0 bases and J by 0 bases, with 8 bases left in between. CDR3 sequence (DNA): TGCAGTGCTAGAGATAGACAGTTGAACACTGAAGCTTTCTTT. Translating it yields CSARDRQLNTEAFF.

This chain joins TRBV7-2 and TRBJ2-1; possible D gene TRBD2, 5 bases. The CDR3 has 15 amino acids. In germline, CDR1 is SGHTA, CDR2 FQGNSA. With 1 base removed from V and 8 bases from J, the gap between germline ends came to 15 bases. The DNA for the CDR3 is TGTGCCAGCAGCTTAGATCTCGACATCGGGGATGAGCAGTTCTTC. This encodes CASSLDLDIGDEQFF.

This chain joins TRBV29-1 and TRBJ1-4, with D perhaps matching TRBD1 (6 bases). V was clipped by 1 base and J by 11 bases, with 20 bases between them. In germline, CDR1 is SQVTM, CDR2 ANQGSEA. CDR3 length: 15 amino acids. CDR3 DNA sequence: TGCAGCGTTGAAGGCCTTAACCATGCTGGACAGAAACTGTTTTTT. Amino acids: CSVEGLNHAGQKLFF.

This clonotype was detected a few times. This rearrangement joins TRBV14 to TRBJ1-2; the D is unclear. The ends were cut back, 1 base at V and 4 bases at J, with 4 bases in the middle. This CDR3 region has 12 residues. From germline, CDR1 is SGHDN and CDR2 FVKESK. The CDR3 sequence: CASSQARYGYTF. Written as DNA, the CDR3 is TGTGCCAGCAGCCAAGCTCGCTATGGCTACACCTTC.

This clonotype occurred a few times. The chain is built from TRBV3-1 and TRBJ1-2; TRBD1 is a possible D gene (6 bases). With 6 bases removed from V and 4 bases from J, the gap between germline ends came to 12 bases. Germline CDR1 reads LGHDT; CDR2 reads YNNKEL (reference sequence). The CDR3 is made up of 13 amino acids. The CDR3 nucleotides are TGTGCCAGCAGACAGGGTTTCTCCTATGGCTACACCTTC. This encodes CASRQGFSYGYTF.

This chain links TRBV30 with TRBJ2-6, with D perhaps matching TRBD1 or TRBD2 (5 bases each). The length of the CDR3 is 17 residues. Trimming pared 0 bases from V and 1 base from J, leaving 13 bases between. Germline V lookup: CDR1 GTSNPN, CDR2 SVGIG (reference sequence). CDR3 sequence: CAWSVWGILSGANVLTF. CDR3 bases: TGTGCCTGGAGTGTATGGGGGATTCTATCTGGGGCCAACGTCCTGACTTTC.

The table lists this clonotype with a few counts. The chain is built from TRBV20-1 and TRBJ2-5; unclear D gene. The germline V gene has CDR1 DFQATT and CDR2 SNEGSKA (reference sequence). The CDR3 contains 13 residues. The germline V and J ends were trimmed by 5 bases and 3 bases, with 13 bases remaining between them. The CDR3 DNA sequence: TGCAGTGCTGTCCGGCGGCCTGAAGAGACCCAGTACTTC. It translates to CSAVRRPEETQYF.

J is TRBJ1-6 and V is TRBV10-3; 8 bases agree with TRBD1. Losses at the gene ends were 10 bases for V and 8 bases for J; bases not matched to a gene: 10. Germline-derived CDR1 and CDR2 are ENHRY and SYGVKD. The CDR3 runs to 14 residues. Here the CDR3 DNA reads TGTGCCACCCAACGCGCGACAGGGGATTCACCCCTCCACTTT. Its translation: CATQRATGDSPLHF.

This chain joins TRBV6-2 or TRBV6-3 and TRBJ2-7; perhaps TRBD2 as D (5 bases). CDR1 and CDR2 (germline): MNHEY, SVGEGT. Deletions cut 4 bases from V and 2 bases from J, with 12 bases between. The CDR3 contains 14 residues. The DNA for the CDR3 is TGTGCCAGCAGTTCCGGTCGGGGTACCTACGAGCAGTACTTC. Encoded protein: CASSSGRGTYEQYF.

The chain couples TRBV25-1 to TRBJ2-3; D call uncertain. In germline, CDR1 is MGHDK, CDR2 SYGVNS. The V end was cut by 7 bases, the J end by 0 bases, with 17 bases between. This CDR3 is 16 amino acids long. CDR3 loop: CASNLPDATSTDTQYF. CDR3 DNA: TGTGCCAGCAACCTACCCGACGCAACTAGCACAGATACGCAGTATTTT.

This clonotype was found a few times. The CDR3 reads CASSSPGTGGPHEQFF. As DNA, the CDR3 is TGTGCCAGCAGTTCCCCCGGGACAGGGGGGCCGCATGAGCAGTTCTTC. The V and J genes are TRBV27 and TRBJ2-1, with 11 nucleotides matching TRBD1. The ends lost 4 bases at V and 8 bases at J; junction bases unmatched: 10. The CDR3 totals 16 residues. The germline CDR1 and CDR2 sequences are MNHEY and SMNVEV (reference sequence).

J is TRBJ1-6 and V is TRBV7-9, with unresolved D. The V gene's germline CDR1 is SEHNR and CDR2 FQNEAQ (reference sequence). Trimming shortened V by 5 bases and J by 6 bases, and 14 bases separated the two germline ends. CDR3 size: 15 residues. The chain's CDR3 is CASSPRLNPNSPLHF. CDR3 coding DNA: TGTGCCAGCAGCCCTAGACTGAACCCTAATTCACCCCTCCACTTT.

J is TRBJ2-5 and V is TRBV2; tentative D call: TRBD2 (7 bases). The germline V gene encodes CDR1 SNHLY and CDR2 FYNNEI. Trimming took 0 bases from V and 4 from J, leaving 9 bases between them. The CDR3 runs 14 residues. CDR3 loop: CASSEAGGRETQYF. The DNA for the CDR3 is TGTGCCAGCAGTGAAGCGGGGGGGCGAGAGACCCAGTACTTC.

The chain joins TRBV10-3 to TRBJ2-5; D gene uncertain. The germline CDR1 and CDR2 sequences are ENHRY and SYGVKD. V lost 6 bases and J 1 base, leaving 12 bases between the germline ends. This CDR3 is built from 14 residues. Written as DNA, the CDR3 is TGTGCCATCAGGCCCCGAAACACCCAAGAGACCCAGTACTTC. It yields the protein CAIRPRNTQETQYF.

The table lists this clonotype with a few counts. V gene TRBV6-2 or TRBV6-3 combines with J gene TRBJ2-3, with D tentatively TRBD2 (5 bases). Germline V gene sequence: CDR1 MNHEY, CDR2 SVGEGT. This CDR3 contains 15 residues. The ends were cut back, 2 bases at V and 0 bases at J, with 9 bases in the middle. CDR3 residues: CASSYRERSTDTQYF. CDR3 coding DNA: TGTGCCAGCAGTTACAGGGAGCGGAGCACAGATACGCAGTATTTT.

This chain joins TRBV4-3 and TRBJ1-6; D perhaps matches TRBD1 (6 bases). The CDR3 has 14 residues. The germline gives CDR1 LGHNA, CDR2 YSLEER. The ends were cut back, 4 bases at V and 9 bases at J, with 13 bases in the middle. The CDR3 sequence: CASSPTGIISPLHF. The DNA of the CDR3 is TGCGCCAGCAGCCCGACAGGCATTATTTCACCCCTCCACTTT.